The rows below give T cell receptor beta chains drawn from one sample of a study of response to subunit inactivated influenza vaccine. MiXCR was run by TCRdb on the RT-PCR reads, yielding one entry per CDR3 protein. This sample carries about 500,000 distinct CDR3 sequences, about 15% of them seen once, and the ten largest clones take roughly 3.1%. The input for sequencing was CD4+ T cells sorted from PBMCs, taken roughly 24 months after vaccination. Receptors originate from a man between 50 and 69 years old who received an inactivated influenza vaccine. Both conserved end residues are part of each CDR3. Each record gives: J gene, V gene, clone size, D gene, CDR3 DNA, CDR3 protein. The D gene is left open where the match is weak. The size entry is marked missing in some rows and otherwise reads once, few, many or a size class.

>TRBJ2-2|TRBV7-3|many|-
TGTGCCAGCAGCCTTACACGAACCGGGGAGCTGTTTTTT
CASSLTRTGELFF
>TRBJ1-2|TRBV7-2|few|TRBD1
TGTGCCAGCAGCCCAACCCAGACAGGGCACTTTGGCTACACCTTC
CASSPTQTGHFGYTF
>TRBJ2-3|TRBV30|-|-
TGTGCCTGGAGTACTCAGGGACCAGATACGCAGTATTTT
CAWSTQGPDTQYF
>TRBJ2-2|TRBV20-1|few|-
TGCAGTGCCTATACTTTCGGGAGTTCCGCGAACACCGGGGAGCTGTTTTTT
CSAYTFGSSANTGELFF
>TRBJ1-1|TRBV5-1|few|-
TGCGCCAGCAGCTTGGCCTCTAGGAGTGAAGCTTTCTTT
CASSLASRSEAFF
>TRBJ2-3|TRBV5-1|few|-
TGCGCCAGCAGCGGCCGGGACGAGAGCACAGATACGCAGTATTTT
CASSGRDESTDTQYF
>TRBJ1-2|TRBV25-1|few|-
TGTGCCAGCAGTGAATTATCCCGCTCAGGCTACACCTTC
CASSELSRSGYTF
>TRBJ1-2|TRBV20-1|many|-
TGCAGTGCGACGCAAGGGGCTAGGAACTATGGCTACACCTTC
CSATQGARNYGYTF
>TRBJ2-7|TRBV20-1|few|TRBD2
TGCAGTGCTAGCCGGGAGGCCCCCAACGAGCAGTACTTC
CSASREAPNEQYF
>TRBJ2-5|TRBV7-3|many|TRBD1
TGTGCCAGCAGCTTAGACAGGGACGAGACCCAGTACTTC
CASSLDRDETQYF
>TRBJ1-2|TRBV29-1|few|-
TGCAGCGTTGCAAAGGAGGGGTATGGCTACACCTTC
CSVAKEGYGYTF
>TRBJ2-2|TRBV10-3|many|-
TGTGCCATCAGGCCTGCTACGGCCGGGGAGCTGTTTTTT
CAIRPATAGELFF
>TRBJ2-2|TRBV24-1|-|-
TGTGCCACCAGCCACAGGGAGGCCGGGGAGCTGTTTTTT
CATSHREAGELFF
>TRBJ2-5|TRBV20-1|-|-
TGCAGTGCTAGTTCGGCGAACAGACTCCAAGAGACCCAGTACTTC
CSASSANRLQETQYF
>TRBJ1-1|TRBV3-1|-|TRBD1
TGTGCCAGCAGGCAAGGGACAGGGAGAGCTTTCTTT
CASRQGTGRAFF
>TRBJ2-1|TRBV23-1|few|-
TGCGCCAGCAGTCCGAGAGTCAGGGGCCGCTACAATGAGCAGTTCTTC
CASSPRVRGRYNEQFF
>TRBJ2-5|TRBV11-2|-|TRBD1
TGTGCCAGCAGCATCCGGACAGGGGTAGAGACCCAGTACTTC
CASSIRTGVETQYF
>TRBJ2-1|TRBV20-1|few|TRBD2
TGCAGTGCTAGAGATCAAGGGACTAGCGGGTACAATGAGCAGTTCTTC
CSARDQGTSGYNEQFF
>TRBJ1-2|TRBV12-3/TRBV12-4|few|-
TGTGCCAGCAGTTTTGCCAGCAACACGTATGGCTACACCTTC
CASSFASNTYGYTF
>TRBJ2-4|TRBV5-6|few|-
TGTGCCAGCAGCTTGGACACGGGCGGCTTCTGGACCAAAAACATTCAGTACTTC
CASSLDTGGFWTKNIQYF
>TRBJ2-7|TRBV12-3/TRBV12-4|-|-
TGTGCCAGCAGCCTGGGGGCTAGTGGCGAGCAGTACTTC
CASSLGASGEQYF
>TRBJ1-2|TRBV12-3/TRBV12-4|-|-
TGTGCCAGCAGTTTGGAGCAGCGTACCTACACCTTC
CASSLEQRTYTF
>TRBJ1-2|TRBV5-1|-|-
TGCGCCAGCAGCCCGCAGGGGCCGGTCGGCTACACCTTC
CASSPQGPVGYTF
>TRBJ2-7|TRBV7-2|-|-
TGTGCCAGCAGCTTAGGGGGCCGATCCCCATACGAGCAGTACTTC
CASSLGGRSPYEQYF
>TRBJ1-2|TRBV28|-|-
TGTGCCAGCAGTCCCCCCCAGGGAGGCTATGGCTACACCTTC
CASSPPQGGYGYTF
>TRBJ1-4|TRBV30|-|TRBD1
TGTGCCTGGAGTACGGGACAGGGACGTGAAAAACTGTTTTTT
CAWSTGQGREKLFF
>TRBJ2-2|TRBV5-1|many|-
TGCGCCAGCAGCTTGGACTACACCGGGGAGCTGTTTTTT
CASSLDYTGELFF
>TRBJ2-1|TRBV4-2|few|TRBD2
TGTGCCAGCAGCCAAGAGAGTGTCAGCGGGAGTGGGAATGAGCAGTTCTTC
CASSQESVSGSGNEQFF
>TRBJ2-3|TRBV9|-|-
TGTGCCAGCAGCCCATATAGCGGAACGAGCACAGATACGCAGTATTTT
CASSPYSGTSTDTQYF
>TRBJ1-1|TRBV18|-|-
TGTGCCAGCTCACCGACGTCCTCGGGGGTGGGGACTGAAGCTTTCTTT
CASSPTSSGVGTEAFF
>TRBJ1-1|TRBV28|-|TRBD1
TGTGCCAGCAGGGCAACAGGGGATGCCCCTGAAGCTTTCTTT
CASRATGDAPEAFF
>TRBJ2-3|TRBV20-1|-|-
TGCAGTGCGGTACCGATCTCTAGCACAGATACGCAGTATTTT
CSAVPISSTDTQYF
>TRBJ2-3|TRBV20-1|many|TRBD1
TGCAGTGCTGTACAGGGGCTCACAGATACGCAGTATTTT
CSAVQGLTDTQYF
>TRBJ2-1|TRBV7-8|few|-
TGTGCCAGCAGCTCCAGGACCCCACCTGCTGAGCAGTTCTTC
CASSSRTPPAEQFF
>TRBJ2-7|TRBV6-5|-|-
TGTGCCAGCAGTTACGGGCGGGGGCGCCTCTACGAGCAGTACTTC
CASSYGRGRLYEQYF